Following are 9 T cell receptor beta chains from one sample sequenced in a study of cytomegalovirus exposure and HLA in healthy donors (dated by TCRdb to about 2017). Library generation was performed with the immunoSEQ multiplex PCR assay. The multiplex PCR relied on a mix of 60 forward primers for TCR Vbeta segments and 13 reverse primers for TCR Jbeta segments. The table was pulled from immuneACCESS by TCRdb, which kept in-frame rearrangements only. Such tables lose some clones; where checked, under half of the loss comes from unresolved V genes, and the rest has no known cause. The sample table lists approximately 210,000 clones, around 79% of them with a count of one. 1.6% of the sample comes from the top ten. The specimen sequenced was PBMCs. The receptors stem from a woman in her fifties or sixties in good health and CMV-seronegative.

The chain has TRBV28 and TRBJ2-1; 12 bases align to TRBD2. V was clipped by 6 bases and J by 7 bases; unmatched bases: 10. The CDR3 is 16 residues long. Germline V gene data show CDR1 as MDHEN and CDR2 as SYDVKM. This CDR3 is CASSRLLAGGKNEQFF. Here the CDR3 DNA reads TGTGCCAGCAGCCGTCTGCTAGCGGGAGGGAAAAATGAGCAGTTCTTC.

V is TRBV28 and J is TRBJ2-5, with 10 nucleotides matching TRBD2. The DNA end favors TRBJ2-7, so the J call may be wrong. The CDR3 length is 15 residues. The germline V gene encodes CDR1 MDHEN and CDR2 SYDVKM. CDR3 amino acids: CASSLPASGSYEQYF. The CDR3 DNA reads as TGTGCCAGCAGTTTACCGGCTAGCGGGAGCTACGAGCAGTACTTC.

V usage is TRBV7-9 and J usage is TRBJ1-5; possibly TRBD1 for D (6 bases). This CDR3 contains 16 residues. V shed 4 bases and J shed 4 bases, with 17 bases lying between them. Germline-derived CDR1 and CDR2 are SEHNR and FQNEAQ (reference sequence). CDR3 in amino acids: CASSSSRQAANQPQHF. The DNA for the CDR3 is TGTGCCAGCAGCTCGAGCCGACAGGCAGCTAATCAGCCCCAGCATTTT.

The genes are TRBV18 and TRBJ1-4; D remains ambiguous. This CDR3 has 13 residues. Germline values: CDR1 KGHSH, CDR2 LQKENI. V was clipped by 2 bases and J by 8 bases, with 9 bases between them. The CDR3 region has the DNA TGTGCCAGCTCACCAAAAGGAGGGGAAAAACTGTTTTTT. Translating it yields CASSPKGGEKLFF.

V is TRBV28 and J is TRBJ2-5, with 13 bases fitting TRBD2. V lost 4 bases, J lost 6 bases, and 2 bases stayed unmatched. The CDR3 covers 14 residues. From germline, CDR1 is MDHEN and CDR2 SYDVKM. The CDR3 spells CASSWTSGSQTQYF. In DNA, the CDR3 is TGTGCCAGCAGTTGGACTAGCGGGAGCCAGACCCAGTACTTC.

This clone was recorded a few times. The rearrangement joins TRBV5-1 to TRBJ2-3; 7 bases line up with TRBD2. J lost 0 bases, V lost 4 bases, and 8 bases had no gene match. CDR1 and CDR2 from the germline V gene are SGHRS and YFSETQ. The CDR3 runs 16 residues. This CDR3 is CASSGPSGSSTDTQYF. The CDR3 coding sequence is TGCGCCAGCAGCGGCCCTAGCGGCTCTAGCACAGATACGCAGTATTTT.

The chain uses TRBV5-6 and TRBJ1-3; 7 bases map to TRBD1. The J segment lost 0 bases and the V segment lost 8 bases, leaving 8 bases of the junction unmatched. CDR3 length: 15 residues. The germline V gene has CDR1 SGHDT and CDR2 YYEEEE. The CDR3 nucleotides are TGTGCCAGACAGGGGCGGGGTGTCTCTGGAAACACCATATATTTT. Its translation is CARQGRGVSGNTIYF.

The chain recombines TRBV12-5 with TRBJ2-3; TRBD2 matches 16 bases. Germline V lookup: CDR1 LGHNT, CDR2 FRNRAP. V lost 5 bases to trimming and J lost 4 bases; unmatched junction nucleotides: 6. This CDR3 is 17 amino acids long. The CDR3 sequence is CASGPGLAGGLPDTQYF. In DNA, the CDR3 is TGTGCTAGTGGTCCGGGACTAGCGGGGGGGCTTCCAGATACGCAGTATTTT.

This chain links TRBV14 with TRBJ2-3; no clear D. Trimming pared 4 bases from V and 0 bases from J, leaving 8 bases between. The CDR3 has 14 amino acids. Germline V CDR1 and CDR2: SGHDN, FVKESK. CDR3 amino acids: CASSPATSTDTQYF. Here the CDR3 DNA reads TGTGCCAGCAGCCCAGCGACTAGCACAGATACGCAGTATTTT.